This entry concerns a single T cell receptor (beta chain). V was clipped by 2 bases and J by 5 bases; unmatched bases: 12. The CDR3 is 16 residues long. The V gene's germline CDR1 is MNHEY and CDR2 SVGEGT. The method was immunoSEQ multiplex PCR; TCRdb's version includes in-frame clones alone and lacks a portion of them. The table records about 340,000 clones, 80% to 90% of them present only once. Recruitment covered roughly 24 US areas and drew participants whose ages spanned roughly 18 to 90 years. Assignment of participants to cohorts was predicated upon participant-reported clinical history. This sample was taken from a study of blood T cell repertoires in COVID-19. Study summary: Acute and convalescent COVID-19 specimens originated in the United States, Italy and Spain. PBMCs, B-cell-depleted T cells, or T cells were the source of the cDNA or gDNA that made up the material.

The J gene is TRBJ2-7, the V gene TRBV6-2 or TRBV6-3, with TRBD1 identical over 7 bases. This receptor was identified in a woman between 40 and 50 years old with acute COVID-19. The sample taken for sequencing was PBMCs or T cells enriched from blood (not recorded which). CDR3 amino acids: CASSYHGPGGGDEQYF. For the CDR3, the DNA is TGTGCCAGCAGTTACCACGGTCCAGGGGGTGGGGACGAGCAGTACTTC.